The text below deals with one T cell receptor (beta chain). The data stem from a study of technical replicates of blood from a handful of donors. The repertoire was sequenced with immunoSEQ multiplex PCR; TCRdb's copy has only in-frame clones and lacks some. The table lists approximately 69,000 clones, roughly 96% of them singletons, with approximately 0.2% in the top ten. The source material was T cells isolated from PBMCs. The sequence came from a human donor in good health.

The CDR3 sequence is CASSSPGQAARAEAFF. In DNA, the CDR3 is TGTGCCAGCAGCTCTCCAGGACAGGCGGCCCGTGCTGAAGCTTTCTTT. The chain employs TRBV7-9 and TRBJ1-1; 7 positions match TRBD1. With V trimmed by 4 bases and J by 6 bases, 14 bases remained unmatched. CDR3 size: 16 residues. The germline CDR1 and CDR2 sequences are SEHNR and FQNEAQ (reference sequence).